These 30 T cell receptor beta chains came from one sample sequenced in a study of CD8 T cells in Susac syndrome. After extraction with the RNeasy kit, about 0.5 to 1 ug of the RNA was reverse transcribed using random hexamers. MiXCR, applied by TCRdb to the immunoSEQ multiplex PCR reads, yields one record per CDR3 protein. Altogether some 90,000 distinct CDR3 sequences are present, approximately 92% being singletons, with the ten largest covering around 0.34%. Sequencing was performed on CD8+ T cells from PBMCs. The receptors stem from a human donor in good health.

The gene calls are TRBV19 and TRBJ1-2; D remains ambiguous. CDR1 and CDR2 from the germline V gene are LNHDA and SQIVND (reference sequence). The CDR3 runs to 12 residues. Between the trimmed V and J ends, which lost 6 bases and 4 bases, there was a span of 9 bases. The CDR3 loop is CASRRGSYGYTF. CDR3 nucleotides: TGTGCCAGTAGACGAGGGTCCTATGGCTACACCTTC.

The chain carries TRBV5-4 and TRBJ2-7; D is perhaps TRBD1 (7 bases). Per the germline V gene, CDR1 is SGHNT and CDR2 is YYREEE (reference sequence). There are 15 residues in the CDR3. The V end was cut by 4 bases, the J end by 1 base, with 15 bases between. CDR3 sequence reads: CASSIWTGGSYEQYF. DNA of the CDR3: TGTGCCAGCAGCATCTGGACAGGAGGGTCCTACGAGCAGTACTTC. Variable domain in full (rest from reference TRBV5-4 and TRBJ2-7): ETGVTQSPTHLIKTRGQQVTLRCSSQSGHNTVSWYQQALGQGPQFIFQYYREEENGRGNFPPRFSGLQFPNYSSELNVNALELDDSALYLCASSIWTGGSYEQYFGPGTRLTVT.

The chain uses TRBV19 and TRBJ1-2, with 9 bases identical to TRBD1. The CDR3 loop spans 13 amino acids. The V gene's germline CDR1 is LNHDA and CDR2 SQIVND (reference sequence). V lost 3 bases, J lost 8 bases, and 4 bases stayed unmatched. CDR3 bases: TGTGCCAGTAGTATGACAGGGGGAGGCGGCTACACCTTC. Translating gives CASSMTGGGGYTF. The full variable domain, completed using reference TRBV19 and TRBJ1-2, is DGGITQSPKYLFRKEGQNVTLSCEQNLNHDAMYWYRQDPGQGLRLIYYSQIVNDFQKGDIAEGYSVSREKKESFPLTVTSAQKNPTAFYLCASSMTGGGGYTFGSGTRLTVV.

The V and J genes are TRBV20-1 and TRBJ2-7; 8 nucleotides line up with TRBD1. Germline lookup yields CDR1 DFQATT and CDR2 SNEGSKA (reference sequence). This CDR3 spans 17 amino acids. V lost 4 bases, J lost 2 bases, and 16 bases stayed unmatched. CDR3 DNA sequence: TGCAGTGCTACCGGCCCACTACAGGGGGGAAATCCCTACGAGCAGTACTTC. Translated: CSATGPLQGGNPYEQYF.

The chain is built from TRBV6-1 and TRBJ1-4; D perhaps matches TRBD1 (5 bases). The V gene lost 2 bases and the J gene lost 0 bases, with 10 bases spanning the gap. The CDR3 length is 16 residues. Per the germline V gene, CDR1 is MNHNS and CDR2 is SASEGT. CDR3 sequence (DNA): TGTGCCAGCAGTGAACTGCAGGGTACAACTAATGAAAAACTGTTTTTT. This gives the protein CASSELQGTTNEKLFF.

The chain carries TRBV5-1 and TRBJ2-2; tentative D call: TRBD1 (6 bases). V lost 4 bases, J lost 1 base, and 23 bases lay in between. Germline assignment: CDR1 SGHRS and CDR2 YFSETQ. The CDR3 extends over 19 amino acids. CDR3 in amino acids: CASSPVGHPASLNTGELFF. In nucleotides, the CDR3 is TGCGCCAGCAGCCCGGTGGGACACCCTGCGTCATTGAACACCGGGGAGCTGTTTTTT. Looking up the rest from reference TRBV5-1 and TRBJ2-2 gives the full variable domain: KAGVTQTPRYLIKTRGQQVTLSCSPISGHRSVSWYQQTPGQGLQFLFEYFSETQRNKGNFPGRFSGRQFSNSRSEMNVSTLELGDSALYLCASSPVGHPASLNTGELFFGEGSRLTVL.

The chain recombines TRBV6-2 or TRBV6-3 with TRBJ2-7; D remains unclear. CDR3 length: 11 residues. Trimming cost V 2 bases and J 5 bases, with 4 bases left between them. From germline, CDR1 is MNHEY and CDR2 SVGEGT. The CDR3 reads CASSYGDEQYF. DNA for the CDR3: TGTGCCAGCAGTTACGGGGACGAGCAGTACTTC.

This sequence joins TRBV19 and TRBJ2-5; a possible D gene is TRBD2 (5 bases). With 4 bases removed from V and 5 bases from J, the gap between germline ends came to 11 bases. Germline-derived CDR1 and CDR2 are LNHDA and SQIVND (reference sequence). CDR3 length: 13 residues. CDR3 sequence: CASSTLAPETQYF. CDR3 DNA: TGTGCCAGTAGTACGCTAGCCCCCGAGACCCAGTACTTC.

The genes are TRBV7-9 and TRBJ1-5; weak D call: TRBD1 (5 bases). Germline values: CDR1 SEHNR, CDR2 FQNEAQ (reference sequence). The CDR3 covers 15 residues. V gave up 5 bases and J gave up 3 bases, with 14 bases separating them. The CDR3 loop reads CASSPGWGTNQPQHF. The DNA for the CDR3 is TGTGCCAGCAGCCCCGGATGGGGCACCAATCAGCCCCAGCATTTT.

This clonotype came up once. The chain has TRBV9 and TRBJ2-7, with 7 nucleotides matching TRBD2. Germline loops: CDR1 SGDLS, CDR2 YYNGEE. V lost 3 bases, J lost 1 base, and 7 bases stayed unmatched. This CDR3 contains 15 residues. The CDR3 DNA reads as TGTGCCAGCAGCGCGGGCGGGGGTTCTTCCTACGAGCAGTACTTC. This translates into CASSAGGGSSYEQYF.

This clonotype was counted only a few times. The chain links TRBV5-6 to TRBJ2-7, with D perhaps assigned TRBD1 or TRBD2 (5 bases each). In germline, CDR1 is SGHDT, CDR2 YYEEEE. The CDR3 length is 14 residues. The germline V and J ends were trimmed by 4 bases and 3 bases, with 14 bases remaining between them. The CDR3 DNA reads TGTGCCAGCAGCCCCGACAGCCGGGGCTACGAGCAGTACTTC. Amino acid sequence: CASSPDSRGYEQYF.

The genes are TRBV6-5 and TRBJ2-1; D perhaps matches TRBD2 (5 bases). The CDR3 sequence is 13 residues long. Trimming stripped 5 bases from V and 1 base from J, with 6 bases between. Germline loops: CDR1 MNHEY, CDR2 SVGAGI. The CDR3 loop is CASSGRSYNEQFF. DNA for the CDR3: TGTGCCAGCAGTGGGAGATCCTACAATGAGCAGTTCTTC.

This sequence joins TRBV6-5 and TRBJ2-3; a weak D match, TRBD2 (5 bases). V gave up 6 bases and J gave up 4 bases, with 11 bases separating them. Germline values: CDR1 MNHEY, CDR2 SVGAGI. The CDR3 is 13 residues long. The CDR3: CASRTAGADTQYF. The CDR3 DNA sequence: TGTGCCAGCAGGACTGCGGGCGCAGATACGCAGTATTTT.

This chain joins TRBV7-9 and TRBJ2-5, with D perhaps TRBD1 (5 bases). Germline CDR1 SEHNR, CDR2 FQNEAQ (reference sequence). V was pared by 1 base and J by 2 bases, with 8 bases between. The CDR3 is 14 amino acids. CDR3 sequence reads: CASSLGQFQETQYF. CDR3 bases: TGTGCCAGCAGCTTAGGACAGTTTCAAGAGACCCAGTACTTC.

A single count supports this clonotype. The CDR3 region is CASSSPGHTLSYEQYF. In DNA form, the CDR3 reads TGTGCCAGCAGCTCGCCGGGACATACCCTTTCCTACGAGCAGTACTTC. V usage is TRBV5-4 and J usage is TRBJ2-7; D possibly corresponds to TRBD1 (6 bases). The germline CDR1 and CDR2 sequences are SGHNT and YYREEE (reference sequence). This CDR3 region has 16 residues. The V and J ends lost 3 bases and 1 base respectively, with 17 bases between them.

V and J are TRBV13 and TRBJ2-1; perhaps TRBD1 as D (6 bases). This CDR3 has 12 residues. V was cut by 4 bases and J by 6 bases, with 7 bases left in between. Germline assignment: CDR1 PRHDT and CDR2 FYEKMQ (reference sequence). The CDR3 DNA reads as TGTGCCAGCAGCTCACAGGGCAATGAGCAGTTCTTC. This encodes CASSSQGNEQFF. The whole variable domain, remainder taken from reference TRBV13 and TRBJ2-1, is AAGVIQSPRHLIKEKRETATLKCYPIPRHDTVYWYQQGPGQDPQFLISFYEKMQSDKGSIPDRFSAQQFSDYHSELNMSSLELGDSALYFCASSSQGNEQFFGPGTRLTVL.

This chain uses TRBV3-1 with TRBJ2-1, with D tentatively TRBD2 (6 bases). The CDR3 spans 15 residues. Germline lookup yields CDR1 LGHDT and CDR2 YNNKEL (reference sequence). The germline V and J ends were trimmed by 0 bases and 10 bases, with 16 bases remaining between them. CDR3 in amino acids: CASSQDLGTAREQFF. The DNA for the CDR3 is TGTGCCAGCAGCCAAGACCTCGGGACTGCTCGCGAGCAGTTCTTC.

CDR3 sequence (DNA): TGTGCCAGCAGTGCAACGAGCGAGCAGTACTTC. Amino acids: CASSATSEQYF. The chain has TRBV25-1 and TRBJ2-7; no reliable D call. Germline lookup yields CDR1 MGHDK and CDR2 SYGVNS. The CDR3 is 11 residues long. The V end was cut by 4 bases, the J end by 6 bases, with 7 bases between.

This chain joins TRBV13 and TRBJ1-2; D gene unclear. The CDR3 totals 15 residues. V dropped 3 bases and J dropped 5 bases, with 16 bases sitting between them. The germline CDR1 and CDR2 sequences are PRHDT and FYEKMQ (reference sequence). In nucleotides, the CDR3 is TGTGCCAGCAGCTTGAGCCGGGGTTCGGGGTATGGCTACACCTTC. It codes for CASSLSRGSGYGYTF.

This clonotype was picked up one time. This sequence joins TRBV9 and TRBJ2-7; 9 bases line up with TRBD2. Germline lookup yields CDR1 SGDLS and CDR2 YYNGEE. V trimming: 4 bases; J trimming: 4 bases; junction bases outside the gene matches: 6. The CDR3 length is 14 residues. CDR3 loop: CASSPRLAEYEQYF. In DNA, the CDR3 is TGTGCCAGCAGCCCCCGACTAGCGGAGTACGAGCAGTACTTC. Full variable domain (rest looked up from reference TRBV9 and TRBJ2-7): DSGVTQTPKHLITATGQRVTLRCSPRSGDLSVYWYQQSLDQGLQFLIQYYNGEERAKGNILERFSAQQFPDLHSELNLSSLELGDSALYFCASSPRLAEYEQYFGPGTRLTVT.

The rearrangement joins TRBV12-3 or TRBV12-4 to TRBJ2-7; no firm D call. V was pared by 5 bases and J by 9 bases, with 14 bases between. CDR3 size: 12 residues. The CDR3 nucleotides read TGTGCCAGCAGTGTATCTTCCCTAGGGCAGTACTTC. It codes for CASSVSSLGQYF.

The CDR3 sequence is CASSYSRLAGNNEQFF. The CDR3 DNA reads as TGTGCCAGCAGTTACTCGCGACTAGCCGGAAACAATGAGCAGTTCTTC. The chain links TRBV6-5 to TRBJ2-1; 7 bases align to TRBD2. This CDR3 is built from 16 residues. Germline V gene sequence: CDR1 MNHEY, CDR2 SVGAGI. Losses at the gene ends were 0 bases for V and 5 bases for J; bases not matched to a gene: 7.

V usage is TRBV2 and J usage is TRBJ1-1; the D is unclear. The V end was cut by 1 base, the J end by 2 bases, with 14 bases between. Germline CDR1 is SNHLY and CDR2 is FYNNEI. This CDR3 has 16 amino acids. The CDR3 DNA reads TGTGCCAGCAGTGAAGGCAGGCCCACCTCAAACACTGAAGCTTTCTTT. Translation gives CASSEGRPTSNTEAFF.

This clonotype came up once. This chain's CDR3 is CATSKQNSNQPQHF. The CDR3 coding sequence is TGTGCCACCAGCAAGCAGAATAGCAATCAGCCCCAGCATTTT. The chain joins TRBV15 to TRBJ1-5, with D unclear. Trimming removed 4 bases at V and 0 bases at J, with 7 bases between. CDR3 length: 14 amino acids. Germline assignment: CDR1 LNHNV and CDR2 YYDKDF (reference sequence).

The rearrangement links TRBV20-1 to TRBJ1-6; D ambiguous. CDR3 length: 15 amino acids. From germline, CDR1 is DFQATT and CDR2 SNEGSKA (reference sequence). Trimming removed 0 bases from V and 9 bases from J, with 15 bases in between. CDR3: CSARDVDLRVSPLHF. The CDR3 DNA follows: TGCAGTGCTAGAGATGTGGATCTTCGGGTTTCACCCCTCCACTTT.

The V call is TRBV2, the J call TRBJ1-2, with TRBD1 matching 9 bases. Germline lookup yields CDR1 SNHLY and CDR2 FYNNEI. The CDR3 runs 16 residues. V trimming: 4 bases; J trimming: 3 bases; junction bases outside the gene matches: 9. The CDR3 protein is CASSGSGTGSYYGYTF. In DNA, the CDR3 is TGTGCCAGCAGTGGTTCCGGGACAGGGTCCTACTATGGCTACACCTTC.

The chain couples TRBV19 to TRBJ1-1, with TRBD1 matching over 12 bases. CDR1 and CDR2 (germline): LNHDA, SQIVND (reference sequence). V was pared by 6 bases and J by 7 bases, with 3 bases of the junction left unmatched. This CDR3 is built from 13 residues. The CDR3 region is CASRGQGAGEAFF. The CDR3 DNA reads as TGTGCCAGTAGGGGACAGGGGGCCGGTGAAGCTTTCTTT.

The chain has TRBV19 and TRBJ1-2; no firm D call. The CDR3 runs to 12 residues. Germline-derived CDR1 and CDR2 are LNHDA and SQIVND (reference sequence). V lost 9 bases to trimming and J lost 4 bases, with 12 bases between them. The CDR3 coding sequence is TGTGCCAGCCTAGAGGGAACCTATGGCTACACCTTC. This codes for CASLEGTYGYTF.

The rearrangement uses TRBV9 and TRBJ1-2, with D possibly matching TRBD1 (6 bases). With 6 bases removed from V and 8 bases from J, the gap between germline ends came to 17 bases. CDR3 length: 13 residues. Germline CDR1 reads SGDLS; CDR2 reads YYNGEE. CDR3 sequence: CASNPGAGSGYTF. The CDR3 bases are TGTGCCAGCAATCCAGGGGCCGGGTCAGGCTACACCTTC.

The chain joins TRBV19 to TRBJ1-1; tentatively, D is TRBD1 (5 bases). Trimming took off 4 bases at V and 1 base at J, with 7 bases between the two ends. This CDR3 spans 13 amino acids. Germline values: CDR1 LNHDA, CDR2 SQIVND (reference sequence). The CDR3 DNA is TGTGCCAGTAGTACCACAGGGAACACTGAAGCTTTCTTT. It translates to CASSTTGNTEAFF.